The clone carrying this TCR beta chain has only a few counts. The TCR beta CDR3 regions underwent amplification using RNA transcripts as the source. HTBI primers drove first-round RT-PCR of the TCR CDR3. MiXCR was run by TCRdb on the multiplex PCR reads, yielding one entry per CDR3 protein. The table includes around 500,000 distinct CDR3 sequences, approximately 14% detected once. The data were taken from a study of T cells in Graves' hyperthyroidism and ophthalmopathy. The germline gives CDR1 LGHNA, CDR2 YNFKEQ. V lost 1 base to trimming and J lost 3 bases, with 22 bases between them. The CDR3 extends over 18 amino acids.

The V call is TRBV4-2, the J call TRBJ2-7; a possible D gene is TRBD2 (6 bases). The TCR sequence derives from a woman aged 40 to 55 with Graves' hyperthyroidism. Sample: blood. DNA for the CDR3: TGTGCCAGCAGCCAAGTAATGTTCGCCGGAGGGAATAACTACGAGCAGTACTTC. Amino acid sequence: CASSQVMFAGGNNYEQYF.